The clone carrying this T cell receptor (beta chain) was detected many times. The antigen remains undetermined. Germline assignment: CDR1 SGHTA and CDR2 FQGNSA. The V and J ends lost 0 bases and 3 bases respectively, with 11 bases between them. The CDR3 length is 15 residues. Regarding time point: newly diagnosed GD, antithyroid drugs for less than 3 months. PBMC RNA served as the TCR library source. The data stem from a study of regulatory T cells in long-lasting Graves disease. To make TCR beta libraries, researchers used iRepertoire HTBI primers and Arm-PCR of CDR3 regions. TCRdb called the multiplex PCR reads again in MiXCR, with one record for every CDR3 protein. The table records roughly 560,000 distinct CDR3 sequences, 12% of them present only once. Study-wide findings and caveats: There were preferences for TRBV28, TRBJ1-2 and TRBJ2-5 in persistent disease.

These data also featured in a second study, about T cells in Graves' hyperthyroidism and ophthalmopathy. That work contributes: Patients between 18 and 65 years old had hyperthyroidism, newly diagnosed and lasting under 2 months. A model of 13 V-J pairs discriminated ophthalmopathy from stable hyperthyroidism.

This receptor was taken from a woman aged 25-40 years with Graves disease. The source material was peripheral blood mononuclear cells (PBMCs), sampled at new diagnosis, from a patient treated with antithyroid drugs. The V gene is TRBV7-2, the J gene TRBJ1-1, with D tentatively TRBD1 (5 bases). For the CDR3, the DNA is TGTGCCAGCAGCTTAGCTAGGGGTTCGGACACTGAAGCTTTCTTT. Amino acids: CASSLARGSDTEAFF.